This TCR beta chain comes out of a study of control samples from healthy donors and cancer patients (dated by TCRdb to 2019 to 2021). In regard to this clone: Which antigen it targets is not known. The input lacks base qualities; no much larger clone sits a single base away.

Reading the germline V gene gives CDR1 ENHRY and CDR2 SYGVKD. CDR3 length: 15 amino acids, cysteine to phenylalanine. CDR3 DNA is the only sequence kept; it has 45 bases, read in frame from the first base. The germline ends are 10 bases apart after V is trimmed by 1 base and J by 0 bases. Libraries were constructed by the immunoSEQ multiplex PCR assay. Held by TCRdb, this immuneACCESS table contains in-frame sequences only and omits some clones. Under half of the omission traces to an unresolved V gene where checked; the cause of the rest is unknown. This sample gives around 94,000 clones in total; approximately 90% of them show up just once. The ten most abundant clones make up under 4% of the sample.

Source material: blood. The clonotype originates from a woman between 18 and 30 years old in good health. The chain is assembled from TRBV10-3 and TRBJ2-7, with the D gene call left open. CDR3 loop: CAISELESYSYEQYF. Here is the DNA: TGTGCCATCAGTGAGTTAGAAAGCTACTCCTACGAGCAGTACTTC.